Listed here are 13 T cell receptor beta chains from one sample, sequenced in a study of response to subunit inactivated influenza vaccine. MiXCR was run by TCRdb on the RT-PCR reads, yielding one entry per CDR3 protein. The table has under 200,000 distinct CDR3 sequences, less than 15% seen once. These data were also reused for a study on T cells expressing NK-cell markers. According to that study: Template switching by 5'RACE with UMIs generated the TCR beta cDNA.

The source material was CD8+ T cells sorted from PBMCs, sampled 12 days after vaccination. The receptors originated from a man in his fifties who received an inactivated influenza vaccine.

The chain employs TRBV6-5 and TRBJ1-4, with D hard to call. Germline values: CDR1 MNHEY, CDR2 SVGAGI. The V end lost 4 bases, the J end lost 8 bases, and 14 bases lay between the germline ends. The CDR3 contains 14 residues. Here the CDR3 DNA reads TGTGCCAGCAGTTCGGCCCGGACCGTCGAAAAACTGTTTTTT. Residues: CASSSARTVEKLFF.

This clonotype came up a few times. The V and J genes are TRBV20-1 and TRBJ2-1, with no clear D. The CDR3 sequence is 12 residues long. V gave up 3 bases and J gave up 6 bases, with 9 bases separating them. Per the germline V gene, CDR1 is DFQATT and CDR2 is SNEGSKA (reference sequence). The DNA for the CDR3 is TGCAGTGCTAGTTTAGCTGCCAATGAGCAGTTCTTC. It is translated as CSASLAANEQFF.

CDR3: CATSRDRGSTGELFF. DNA of the CDR3: TGTGCCACCAGCAGAGATAGGGGTAGCACCGGGGAGCTGTTTTTT. The V gene is TRBV15, the J gene TRBJ2-2, with a tentative D call TRBD1 (5 bases). The CDR3 runs 15 residues. The germline gives CDR1 LNHNV, CDR2 YYDKDF (reference sequence). V was pared by 0 bases and J by 4 bases, with 9 bases between.

This clonotype was seen a few times. The DNA of the CDR3 is TGTGCCAGCTCTCCCGCGGGACTAGCAGAATACGAGCAGTACTTC. Amino acids: CASSPAGLAEYEQYF. The V call is TRBV18, the J call TRBJ2-7; 9 nucleotides line up with TRBD2. Germline-derived CDR1 and CDR2 are KGHSH and LQKENI. There are 15 residues in the CDR3. V dropped 6 bases and J dropped 4; count of bases not matched to a gene: 10.

The chain is built from TRBV29-1 and TRBJ1-1, with D hard to call. Trimming shortened V by 2 bases and J by 2 bases, and 9 bases separated the two germline ends. CDR3 length: 13 residues. Germline CDR1 is SQVTM and CDR2 is ANQGSEA. The CDR3 sequence: CSVESTENTEAFF. CDR3 bases: TGCAGCGTTGAATCGACGGAAAACACTGAAGCTTTCTTT.

This clonotype was found many times. The chain links TRBV4-2 to TRBJ2-7, with TRBD2 matching 8 bases. Per germline, CDR1 LGHNA and CDR2 YNFKEQ. The CDR3 contains 16 residues. The trim removed 0 bases at V and 5 bases at J, leaving 9 bases unmatched. CDR3 DNA sequence: TGTGCCAGCAGCCAAGATCCGGGACTAGGTAGCGACGAGCAGTACTTC. As protein: CASSQDPGLGSDEQYF.

The gene calls are TRBV6-2 or TRBV6-3 and TRBJ2-2, with 7 bases matching TRBD1. Germline values: CDR1 MNHEY, CDR2 SVGEGT. The V and J ends lost 6 bases and 3 bases, in that order; junction bases with no gene match: 7. The CDR3 sequence is 15 residues long. CDR3 residues: CASRGQRRDTGELFF. CDR3 nucleotide sequence: TGTGCCAGCAGGGGACAGCGACGAGACACCGGGGAGCTGTTTTTT.

The CDR3 nucleotides are TGTGCCAGCAGTTACTCGACAGGGGGCAGAGATACGCAGTATTTT. Amino acid sequence: CASSYSTGGRDTQYF. V is TRBV6-5 and J is TRBJ2-3; TRBD1 aligns across 10 bases. CDR3 size: 15 residues. J gave up 5 bases and V 0 bases, and 2 bases lay outside the gene matches. The V gene's germline CDR1 is MNHEY and CDR2 SVGAGI.

This clonotype has a handful of counts. V gene TRBV19 combines with J gene TRBJ2-2; D uncertain. The CDR3 contains 19 residues. CDR1 is LNHDA and CDR2 is SQIVND in the germline V gene (reference sequence). Trimming took 1 base from V and 2 from J, leaving 20 bases between them. The CDR3 region has the DNA TGTGCCAGTAGTATAGGAGTGTACGGTGACATTCCCAACACCGGGGAGCTGTTTTTT. This encodes CASSIGVYGDIPNTGELFF. The entire variable domain, with the rest obtained from reference TRBV19 and TRBJ2-2, is as follows: DGGITQSPKYLFRKEGQNVTLSCEQNLNHDAMYWYRQDPGQGLRLIYYSQIVNDFQKGDIAEGYSVSREKKESFPLTVTSAQKNPTAFYLCASSIGVYGDIPNTGELFFGEGSRLTVL.

The chain uses TRBV12-3 or TRBV12-4 and TRBJ1-4, with 8 bases fitting TRBD1. V shed 2 bases, J shed 12 bases, and the junction held 17 bases outside the gene matches. This CDR3 has 17 residues. The CDR3 reads CASSLMVSGGMEVELFF. The CDR3 bases are TGTGCCAGCAGTTTAATGGTGTCAGGGGGCATGGAAGTGGAACTGTTTTTT.

This chain joins TRBV10-3 and TRBJ2-7, with 7 bases matching TRBD2. The CDR3 sequence is 18 residues long. V gave up 2 bases and J gave up 3 bases; unmatched junction bases: 16. The germline gives CDR1 ENHRY, CDR2 SYGVKD. Here the CDR3 reads CAISETRVPSRGSYEQYF. The CDR3 coding sequence is TGTGCCATCAGTGAGACTAGAGTCCCAAGCCGCGGGAGCTACGAGCAGTACTTC.

This chain links TRBV29-1 with TRBJ2-5, with 9 nucleotides matching TRBD2. Trimming removed 7 bases from V and 2 bases from J; junction bases left unmatched: 17. Germline CDR1 and CDR2: SQVTM and ANQGSEA. The CDR3 is 17 amino acids. The CDR3 DNA is TGCAGCGCCGTCGGTTGGCGGGAGGGGATAAATCAAGAGACCCAGTACTTC. This sequence encodes CSAVGWREGINQETQYF.

Here the CDR3 reads CASSSGTLQETQYF. The CDR3 nucleotides are TGTGCCAGCAGCTCGGGGACACTCCAAGAGACCCAGTACTTC. The gene calls are TRBV5-5 and TRBJ2-5; a weak D match, TRBD1 (6 bases). Trimming shortened V by 3 bases and J by 1 base, and 10 bases separated the two germline ends. CDR1 and CDR2 from the germline V gene are SGHKS and YYEKEE (reference sequence). The CDR3 is 14 residues long.